This is a list of T cell receptor beta chains from one sample in a study of blood T cell repertoires in COVID-19. TCRdb's table, derived via immunoSEQ multiplex PCR, lists solely in-frame clones and lacks some. The repertoire holds 200,000 or so clones, with 85% to 90% as singletons. The sequencing input was peripheral blood. Source of these receptors: a woman aged 50 to 65 with acute or convalescent COVID-19. Each CDR3 is given with its conserved first and last residue. The D gene is left open where the match is weak. Some rows mark clone size as missing; the rest say once, few, many or name a class of expanded clone.

len: 13; abundance: few; v_gene: TRBV7-9; j_gene: TRBJ1-2; d_gene: NA; CDR3aa: CASSNFPSGGYTF; CDR3nt: TGTGCCAGCAGCAACTTTCCAAGTGGTGGCTACACCTTC
len: 14; abundance: NA; v_gene: TRBV11-2; j_gene: TRBJ1-1; d_gene: NA; CDR3aa: CASSLDRVNTEAFF; CDR3nt: TGTGCCAGCAGCTTAGACAGGGTGAACACTGAAGCTTTCTTT
len: 13; abundance: NA; v_gene: TRBV12-5; j_gene: TRBJ1-2; d_gene: TRBD1; CDR3aa: CASGFDRGLGYTF; CDR3nt: TGTGCTAGTGGTTTCGACAGGGGGCTTGGCTACACCTTC
len: 15; abundance: NA; v_gene: TRBV27; j_gene: TRBJ2-1; d_gene: TRBD1; CDR3aa: CASSPGQGAINEQFF; CDR3nt: TGTGCCAGCAGTCCCGGACAGGGGGCGATCAATGAGCAGTTCTTC
len: 15; abundance: few; v_gene: TRBV30; j_gene: TRBJ2-2; d_gene: TRBD2; CDR3aa: CASDRLAGVTGELFF; CDR3nt: TGTGCCTCGGACCGACTAGCGGGAGTCACCGGGGAGCTGTTTTTT
len: 14; abundance: NA; v_gene: TRBV18; j_gene: TRBJ2-7; d_gene: TRBD1; CDR3aa: CASSPRDRQTKQYF; CDR3nt: TGTGCCAGCTCACCACGGGACAGGCAAACGAAGCAGTACTTC
len: 18; abundance: NA; v_gene: TRBV5-6; j_gene: TRBJ1-2; d_gene: TRBD1; CDR3aa: CASSSVLAGQGKNYGYTF; CDR3nt: TGTGCCAGCAGCTCGGTCCTGGCGGGACAGGGGAAAAACTATGGCTACACCTTC
len: 13; abundance: NA; v_gene: TRBV3-1/TRBV3-2; j_gene: TRBJ2-7; d_gene: TRBD2; CDR3aa: CASSQLAGDEQYF; CDR3nt: TGTGCCAGCAGCCAGCTAGCGGGGGACGAGCAGTACTTC
len: 17; abundance: NA; v_gene: TRBV7-2; j_gene: TRBJ2-2; d_gene: TRBD1; CDR3aa: CASSSMGQGSHTGELFF; CDR3nt: TGTGCCAGCAGCTCCATGGGACAGGGGAGTCACACCGGGGAGCTGTTTTTT
len: 15; abundance: once; v_gene: TRBV4-3; j_gene: TRBJ2-1; d_gene: TRBD2; CDR3aa: CASSQGTSGEGEQFF; CDR3nt: TGCGCCAGCAGCCAAGGGACTAGCGGGGAAGGTGAGCAGTTCTTC
len: 12; abundance: NA; v_gene: TRBV12-3/TRBV12-4; j_gene: TRBJ2-1; d_gene: TRBD1; CDR3aa: CAIGTGLYEQFF; CDR3nt: TGTGCCATCGGGACAGGATTATATGAGCAGTTCTTC